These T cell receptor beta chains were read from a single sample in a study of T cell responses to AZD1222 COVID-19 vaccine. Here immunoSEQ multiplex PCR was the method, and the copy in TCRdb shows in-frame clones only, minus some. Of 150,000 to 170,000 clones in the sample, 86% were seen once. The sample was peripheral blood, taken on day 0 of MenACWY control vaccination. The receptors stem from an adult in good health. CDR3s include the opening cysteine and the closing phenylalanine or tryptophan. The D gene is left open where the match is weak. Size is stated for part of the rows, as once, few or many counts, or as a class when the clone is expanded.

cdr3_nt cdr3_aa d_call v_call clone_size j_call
TGTGCCAGCAGTTCCCTAGCGGGAGGGACAGATACGCAGTATTTT CASSSLAGGTDTQYF TRBD2 TRBV27 . TRBJ2-3
TGTGCCAGCAGGGCACCGGGACAGGGGATAGATACGCAGTATTTT CASRAPGQGIDTQYF TRBD1 TRBV27 . TRBJ2-3
TGTGCCAGCAGCCAAGCTCGGGGTCCCGGTGGAAACACCATATATTTT CASSQARGPGGNTIYF . TRBV3-1/TRBV3-2 . TRBJ1-3
TGCGCCAGCAGCCCCGGTTGGGGGGCAGGGGCCTACGAGCAGTACTTC CASSPGWGAGAYEQYF . TRBV5-1 once TRBJ2-7
TGCGCCAGCAGCCAAATGGAGGGTGAAGCTTTCTTT CASSQMEGEAFF . TRBV5-1 . TRBJ1-1
TGTGCCACCAGCAGAGGGGGCCAGGGGCAGAACACTGAAGCTTTCTTT CATSRGGQGQNTEAFF . TRBV15 . TRBJ1-1
TGTGCCAGCAGCTTATGGGACAGGGGATCCGCTGAAGCTTTCTTT CASSLWDRGSAEAFF TRBD1 TRBV5-5 . TRBJ1-1
TGTGCCTGGAAAGAGGACACTGAAGCTTTCTTT CAWKEDTEAFF . TRBV30 . TRBJ1-1
TGTGCCAGCATATCGAGGGGAGAGACCCAGTACTTC CASISRGETQYF . TRBV2 once TRBJ2-5
TGTGCCAGCAGCCCTGGACAGCAAGAGACCCAGTACTTC CASSPGQQETQYF . TRBV5-4 . TRBJ2-5
TGTGCCAGCAGCGGCGGGTTTGGAACCGGGGAGCTGTTTTTT CASSGGFGTGELFF . TRBV9 . TRBJ2-2
TGTGCCAGCGGGGGGTTTCTCTCCTACGAGCAGTACTTC CASGGFLSYEQYF . TRBV14 . TRBJ2-7
TGTGCCAGCAGCCCTTGGGGAGCCTCTAGCACAGATACGCAGTATTTT CASSPWGASSTDTQYF . TRBV14 . TRBJ2-3
TGTGCCAGCAGTTTGGACAGGGCCTATGGCTACACCTTC CASSLDRAYGYTF TRBD1 TRBV28 . TRBJ1-2
TGTGCCAGCAGTTACTCAGCGGGGGGCAGGGAGACCCAGTACTTC CASSYSAGGRETQYF TRBD2 TRBV6-5 . TRBJ2-5
TGTGCCAGTAGTATAGTCGATCCAGGGGTAAGTGAGCAGTTCTTC CASSIVDPGVSEQFF . TRBV19 . TRBJ2-1
TGTGCCAGCAGCCATACCGGGACGGCGAACACTGAAGCTTTCTTT CASSHTGTANTEAFF . TRBV3-1/TRBV3-2 . TRBJ1-1
TGTGCCAGCAGCCGATACGACTACGAGCAGTACTTC CASSRYDYEQYF . TRBV7-2 . TRBJ2-7
TGTGCCAGCAGTTACGGGGGCGCGTACGATACGCAGTATTTT CASSYGGAYDTQYF . TRBV6-6 . TRBJ2-3
TGTGCCAGCAGCCCGGGACACCCTGGGGAGCTGTTTTTT CASSPGHPGELFF . TRBV7-8 . TRBJ2-2
TGCGCCAGCCGAGGGGGCGGGACCTCCTACAATGAGCAGTTCTTC CASRGGGTSYNEQFF . TRBV5-1 . TRBJ2-1
TGTGCCAGCAGCTTGGATACCATTTCTAGGGAGCTGTTTTTT CASSLDTISRELFF . TRBV5-5 . TRBJ2-2
TGTGCCAGCAGCTCGAGGTCTAGCGGGAGTACAGATACGCAGTATTTT CASSSRSSGSTDTQYF TRBD2 TRBV5-4 . TRBJ2-3
TGTGCCAGCAGTTTCCGGGAGGGATATGAGCAGTTCTTC CASSFREGYEQFF TRBD2 TRBV27 . TRBJ2-1
TGTGCCAGCAGCTCACCGGGACTCGGAAACACCATATATTTT CASSSPGLGNTIYF . TRBV9 . TRBJ1-3
TGTGCCAGCAGTTCCAGGACTAGCGAGGCCACAGATACGCAGTATTTT CASSSRTSEATDTQYF TRBD2 TRBV27 once TRBJ2-3
TGTGCCACCAGTGATTTGGGGGCTAGTGAGCAGTTCTTC CATSDLGASEQFF . TRBV24-1 . TRBJ2-1
TGTGCCACCAGTGATTTAGGGACAAACGAGCAGTACTTC CATSDLGTNEQYF . TRBV24-1 . TRBJ2-7
TGTGCCAGTAGTAGCCCTACTGTCCACCTTTACGAGCAGTACTTC CASSSPTVHLYEQYF . TRBV19 few TRBJ2-7
TGTGCCAGCAGCTTATATCGGGGTGATCGTTCCACCTACAATGAGCAGTTCTTC CASSLYRGDRSTYNEQFF . TRBV5-5 once TRBJ2-1
TGTGCCAGCAGCCAAGAACGTGGTGTTGGCAATCAGCCCCAGCATTTT CASSQERGVGNQPQHF . TRBV4-2 . TRBJ1-5
TGCGCCAGCAGCCGCGGGGGACTTGGGACACCCCTCCACTTT CASSRGGLGTPLHF . TRBV5-1 once TRBJ1-6
TGTGCCAGTAGTAAACGACTAGCGGGGGTCCAAGAGACCCAGTACTTC CASSKRLAGVQETQYF TRBD2 TRBV19 . TRBJ2-5
TGTGCCAGTAGTATACCGGTGGGGCAGGGTAGCACAGATACGCAGTATTTT CASSIPVGQGSTDTQYF . TRBV19 . TRBJ2-3
TGTGCCAGCAGCTTAACCACTGAAGCTTTCTTT CASSLTTEAFF . TRBV7-9 . TRBJ1-1
TGTGCCAGCAGCTTTAGCGGGGGGGCATATGAGCAGTTCTTC CASSFSGGAYEQFF TRBD2 TRBV7-2 . TRBJ2-1
TGTGCCAGCAGTTTATTGGGACAGTATGGCTACACCTTC CASSLLGQYGYTF TRBD1 TRBV28 . TRBJ1-2
TGTGCCAGCAGTGAAGGGGGACATTCCTTTAACACTGAAGCTTTCTTT CASSEGGHSFNTEAFF . TRBV2 . TRBJ1-1
TGTGCCAGCAGAATAACGACAGGGAATAATTCACCCCTCCACTTT CASRITTGNNSPLHF TRBD1 TRBV28 . TRBJ1-6
TGTGCCAGCAGCCAAGATTCGAATTCCTACTTC CASSQDSNSYF . TRBV3-1/TRBV3-2 . TRBJ2-7
TGTGCCAGTAGTGGGGGCACCAACTATGGCTACACCTTC CASSGGTNYGYTF . TRBV19 few TRBJ1-2
TGTGCCAGCAGTGTATCTAGCGAGCCCCAGCATTTT CASSVSSEPQHF . TRBV2 few TRBJ1-5
TGTGCCAGCTCACCTAAGGGACCTCAGGCTCAGCCCCAGCATTTT CASSPKGPQAQPQHF . TRBV18 . TRBJ1-5